The clone carrying this T cell receptor beta chain was counted a few times. The sample is drawn from a study of blood T cell repertoires in COVID-19. Across the whole study: The samples span acute and convalescent COVID-19 from the United States, Italy and Spain.

After removal of 8 bases from V and 4 bases from J, the junction contained 12 bases not matched to a gene. Germline loops: CDR1 SGHAT, CDR2 FQDESV (reference sequence). The CDR3 loop spans 15 amino acids. The method was immunoSEQ multiplex PCR; TCRdb's version includes in-frame clones alone and lacks a portion of them. The data show some 96,000 clones, just under 80% seen once. Sequencing used peripheral blood. This clonotype originated in a woman aged 65 to 85 with acute or convalescent COVID-19. The rearrangement links TRBV11-1 to TRBJ2-5; 8 bases line up with TRBD1. The CDR3 DNA follows: TGTGCCAGCGGGCTCCAGGGGGCCTTATCAGAGACCCAGTACTTC. Translating gives CASGLQGALSETQYF.